This T cell receptor beta chain came from a study of blood T cell repertoires in COVID-19. As originally analysed: It was from reference gene primer amplification that nucleated cell counts were estimated. Repertoires were generated with immunoSEQ multiplex PCR, while TCRdb's copy carries only in-frame clones and drops some. The V and J calls and clone size are taken from that table; D and trimming were inferred from the DNA. Here the sample spans 53,000 or so clones, 65% to 80% being singletons. Germline CDR1 is SQVTM and CDR2 is ANQGSEA. Losses at the gene ends were 4 bases for V and 6 bases for J; bases not matched to a gene: 9. The CDR3 contains 14 residues.

The chain joins TRBV29-1 to TRBJ1-5; 7 nucleotides match TRBD1. The receptor was derived from an older man with active or convalescent COVID-19. The sequenced material came from peripheral blood. CDR3 sequence reads: CSVAEAGGSQPQHF. The DNA for the CDR3 is TGCAGCGTTGCCGAGGCAGGGGGGAGTCAGCCCCAGCATTTT.